The rows below give T cell receptor beta chains drawn from one sample of a study of blood T cell repertoires in COVID-19. Profiling relied on immunoSEQ multiplex PCR, and the TCRdb table lists in-frame clones only, not all of them. The sample shows approximately 65,000 clones, roughly three quarters of them seen only once. The sequencing input was peripheral blood. The receptors derive from a man older than 75 with acute or convalescent COVID-19. The CDR3 runs from the conserved cysteine through the conserved F or W. The order of the fields is clone size, V gene, J gene, D gene, CDR3 DNA, CDR3 protein. The D gene is left open where the match is weak. Rows give clone size only sometimes, using once, few, many, or a class for an expanded clone.

>NA|TRBV3-1/TRBV3-2|TRBJ1-1|NA
TGTGCCAGCAGCCCACGAGGGGGAACGAACACTGAAGCTTTCTTT
CASSPRGGTNTEAFF
>NA|TRBV20-1|TRBJ2-7|NA
TGCAGTGCTAGAGGGCCCCACGAGCAGTACTTC
CSARGPHEQYF
>NA|TRBV18|TRBJ2-1|TRBD2
TGTGCCAGCTCACCACGGGACTACAGCTCCTACAATGAGCAGTTCTTC
CASSPRDYSSYNEQFF
>NA|TRBV4-3|TRBJ2-3|TRBD2
TGCGCCAGCAGCCAAAATAGCGGGAGCACAGATACGCAGTATTTT
CASSQNSGSTDTQYF
>NA|TRBV5-1|TRBJ2-7|TRBD2
TGCGCCAGCACCCCCGGACTAGCGGGAGGCCTAAGGGAGCAGTACTTC
CASTPGLAGGLREQYF
>NA|TRBV3-1/TRBV3-2|TRBJ2-7|NA
TGTGCCAGCAGCCAAGCCCCCTCCTCCTACGAGCAGTACTTC
CASSQAPSSYEQYF
>NA|TRBV5-6|TRBJ1-6|NA
TGTGCCAGCAGCTTGGGACAACGATTATCACCCCTCCACTTT
CASSLGQRLSPLHF
>NA|TRBV4-3|TRBJ1-3|TRBD1
TGCGCCAGCAGCCAGGCTGGGACAGCAGGAAACACCATATATTTT
CASSQAGTAGNTIYF
>NA|TRBV5-5|TRBJ1-2|NA
TGTGCCAGCAGCCCAGGGATTCCGGAGAACTATGGCTACACCTTC
CASSPGIPENYGYTF
>NA|TRBV2|TRBJ2-7|NA
TGTGCCAGCAGTTGGGAGACAGGACCCTACGAGCAGTACTTC
CASSWETGPYEQYF
>NA|TRBV21-1|TRBJ2-1|NA
TGTGCCAGCAGCAAAGCGGAAGAGCGGGATCGCGATGAGCAGTTCTTC
CASSKAEERDRDEQFF
>once|TRBV2|TRBJ1-4|NA
TGTGCCAGCAGTCCCGAGTCTAATGAAAAACTGTTTTTT
CASSPESNEKLFF
>NA|TRBV28|TRBJ1-5|NA
TGTGCCAGCAGTTTAAGGACAGCCGATCAGCCCCAGCATTTT
CASSLRTADQPQHF
>few|TRBV7-9|TRBJ2-2|TRBD1
TGTGCCAGCAGCCCCCCCGGGACAGTTGTTCCCGGGGAGCTGTTTTTT
CASSPPGTVVPGELFF
>NA|TRBV5-6|TRBJ2-5|NA
TGTGCCAGCAGCTTGGTCGGCAGGGAAGAGACCCAGTACTTC
CASSLVGREETQYF
>once|TRBV6-6|TRBJ2-3|NA
TGTGCCAGCAGCCAGGACAGTGCCGGCACAGATACGCAGTATTTT
CASSQDSAGTDTQYF
>NA|TRBV19|TRBJ1-5|TRBD1
TGTGCCAGTATTTCGACAGGGGTTAGCAATCAGCCCCAGCATTTT
CASISTGVSNQPQHF
>NA|TRBV18|TRBJ2-2|NA
TGTGCCAGCTCACCGAGCACCGGGGAGCTGTTTTTT
CASSPSTGELFF
>NA|TRBV6-6|TRBJ2-5|NA
TGTGCCAGCAGTCCAATGGGGGCTACCCAAGAGACCCAGTACTTC
CASSPMGATQETQYF
>NA|TRBV7-2|TRBJ1-5|TRBD1
TGTGCCAGCAGCCCCAGGACAGGAGATAGCAATCAGCCCCAGCATTTT
CASSPRTGDSNQPQHF
>NA|TRBV2|TRBJ2-3|TRBD2
TGTGCCAGCAATGGCGGGGGGCTAACAGATACGCAGTATTTT
CASNGGGLTDTQYF
>few|TRBV4-3|TRBJ1-4|NA
TGCGCCAGCAGCCAAGAGGGGGCAGGATTTAATGAAAAACTGTTTTTT
CASSQEGAGFNEKLFF
>NA|TRBV11-2|TRBJ2-2|TRBD1
TGTGCCAGCAGCCTAACTGGGACAGGGGTCGGGGAGCTGTTTTTT
CASSLTGTGVGELFF
>once|TRBV6-2/TRBV6-3|TRBJ1-1|TRBD1
TGTGCCAGCAGCCGGGGACAGGGTCAAAGTGAAGCTTTCTTT
CASSRGQGQSEAFF
>few|TRBV19|TRBJ1-1|TRBD1
TGTGCCAGTAGTAGTCTAGGGGGCATTGGAGCTTTCTTT
CASSSLGGIGAFF
>NA|TRBV7-3|TRBJ2-1|TRBD2
TGTGCCAGCAGCCCCGGCGGTGGCGGGAGTAACAATGAGCAGTTCTTC
CASSPGGGGSNNEQFF
>NA|TRBV5-1|TRBJ1-5|TRBD1
TGCGCCAGCAGCCCTGGGACAGAAAATCAGCCCCAGCATTTT
CASSPGTENQPQHF
>NA|TRBV11-3|TRBJ2-2|TRBD2
TGTGCCAGCAGCCCGAACACGGGGGGGTCCACCGGGGAGCTGTTTTTT
CASSPNTGGSTGELFF
>NA|TRBV6-5|TRBJ1-4|TRBD1
TGTGCCAGCAGCTACCGGGACAGGGATGAAAAACTGTTTTTT
CASSYRDRDEKLFF
>NA|TRBV14|TRBJ2-1|TRBD2
TGTGCCAGCAGCATACCGGGACTAGTCTCCTCCAATGAGCAGTTCTTC
CASSIPGLVSSNEQFF
>NA|TRBV15|TRBJ1-5|TRBD1
TGTGCCACCAGCGGGGGACAGGGAAAGTTCCAGCATTTT
CATSGGQGKFQHF
>NA|TRBV3-1/TRBV3-2|TRBJ2-1|TRBD2
TGTGCCAGCAGCCTCTCGGGCGGGGGTGAGCAGTTCTTC
CASSLSGGGEQFF
>once|TRBV20-1|TRBJ2-5|NA
TGCAGTGGGGAGCGGCAAGAGACCCAGTACTTC
CSGERQETQYF
>NA|TRBV2|TRBJ1-5|TRBD1
TGTGCCAGCAGTCAGGGGGCGGAAGGTCAGCCCCAGCATTTT
CASSQGAEGQPQHF
>once|TRBV5-6|TRBJ2-3|NA
TGTGCCAGCAGCGTACTGAGGGGTCGGAGGGGCACAGATACGCAGTATTTT
CASSVLRGRRGTDTQYF
>NA|TRBV7-9|TRBJ1-1|NA
TGTGCCAGCAGCCAGAGACGGGATCTGAACACTGAAGCTTTCTTT
CASSQRRDLNTEAFF
>NA|TRBV7-2|TRBJ2-3|NA
TGTGCCAGCAGCTTTTTGACAGGCACAGATACGCAGTATTTT
CASSFLTGTDTQYF
>NA|TRBV4-2|TRBJ1-4|TRBD1
TGTGCCAGCAGCCGGACCGGGACAGGGGATGAAAAACTGTTTTTT
CASSRTGTGDEKLFF
>NA|TRBV7-3|TRBJ2-2|NA
TGTGCCAGCAGCTTCAGTCAGGGCGCCGGGGAGCTGTTTTTT
CASSFSQGAGELFF
>NA|TRBV5-8|TRBJ1-5|NA
TGTGCCAGCAGCTTGGCGGGGATGGGGGGGATCCAGCCCCAGCATTTT
CASSLAGMGGIQPQHF
>once|TRBV5-1|TRBJ2-3|TRBD1
TGCGCCAGCAGCCCCGGGACAGGGGGTAATACGCAGTATTTT
CASSPGTGGNTQYF
>NA|TRBV7-9|TRBJ2-5|TRBD1
TGTGCCAGCAGTTCAACGACAGGGCCAGAGACCCAGTACTTC
CASSSTTGPETQYF
>NA|TRBV3-1/TRBV3-2|TRBJ1-5|NA
TGTGCCAGCAGCCAAGGGTTTACAGGGCAACAGCCCCAGCATTTT
CASSQGFTGQQPQHF
>few|TRBV29-1|TRBJ2-2|TRBD2
TGCAGCGGTCTCGGGGGGAGAAGTACCGGGGAGCTGTTTTTT
CSGLGGRSTGELFF
>NA|TRBV28|TRBJ2-1|TRBD2
TGTGCCAGCAGTCCCGGGGGGGGATACCACAATGAGCAGTTCTTC
CASSPGGGYHNEQFF
>NA|TRBV4-2|TRBJ1-3|NA
TGTGCCAGCAGCCAAGGTCGGGCCGGGGAGGGAAACACCATATATTTT
CASSQGRAGEGNTIYF
>NA|TRBV5-1|TRBJ2-7|NA
TGCGCCAGCAGGAGGAGCCTTACCGGGGACGAGCAGTACTTC
CASRRSLTGDEQYF
>once|TRBV7-8|TRBJ2-2|TRBD2
TGTGCCAGCAGCTTTCCTAGCGGGACCTACACCGGGGAGCTGTTTTTT
CASSFPSGTYTGELFF
>NA|TRBV7-9|TRBJ2-3|NA
TGTGCCACCGCGGAAGCGAGCACAGATACGCAGTATTTT
CATAEASTDTQYF
>NA|TRBV7-3|TRBJ2-3|TRBD2
TGTGCCAGCAGCACGGGACTAGCCAACACAGATACGCAGTATTTT
CASSTGLANTDTQYF
>NA|TRBV10-3|TRBJ2-7|TRBD2
TGTGCCATCAGTGAACCGGCGGGGGGTCCCAACGAGCAGTACTTC
CAISEPAGGPNEQYF
>NA|TRBV5-4|TRBJ2-3|TRBD2
TGTGCCAGCAGAGGCGGGGGGGCAACAGATACGCAGTATTTT
CASRGGGATDTQYF